The 24 T cell receptor beta chains in this list originate from one sample, sequenced in a study of beta chain features in type 1 diabetes. Investigators reverse transcribed all isolated RNA, so they sequenced expressed TCRB transcripts. Profiling relied on immunoSEQ multiplex PCR, and the TCRdb table lists in-frame clones only, not all of them. The table lists roughly 140,000 clones, roughly 7.2% of them singletons, with around 1.5% in the top ten. Input material: central memory CD4+ T cells from blood. Every receptor here comes from a woman in her 30s in good health.

In its sample, this clone was seen a few times. This rearrangement joins TRBV18 to TRBJ2-1; 13 nucleotides match TRBD2. The CDR3 length is 20 residues. Looked up from germline, CDR1 is KGHSH and CDR2 is LQKENI. Trimming cost V 1 base and J 1 base; bases outside gene matches: 10. As DNA, the CDR3 is TGTGCCAGCTCACCACGTCGGACTAGCGGGAGTCAAAGTTCCTACAATGAGCAGTTCTTC. It encodes CASSPRRTSGSQSSYNEQFF.

The chain uses TRBV7-9 and TRBJ2-5; 9 bases are shared with TRBD2. This CDR3 spans 14 amino acids. Germline CDR1 is SEHNR and CDR2 is FQNEAQ (reference sequence). With 5 bases clipped from V and 3 bases from J, the junction kept 4 bases outside the gene matches. The CDR3 loop is CASSPRLAEETQYF. As DNA, the CDR3 is TGTGCCAGCAGCCCCAGACTAGCGGAAGAGACCCAGTACTTC. Filled out from reference TRBV7-9 and TRBJ2-5, the complete variable domain reads DTGVSQNPRHKITKRGQNVTFRCDPISEHNRLYWYRQTLGQGPEFLTYFQNEAQLEKSRLLSDRFSAERPKGSFSTLEIQRTEQGDSAMYLCASSPRLAEETQYFGPGTRLLVL.

The chain joins TRBV7-2 to TRBJ1-4; 9 nucleotides line up with TRBD1. Germline CDR1 and CDR2: SGHTA and FQGNSA. With V trimmed by 5 bases and J by 7 bases, 20 bases remained unmatched. The CDR3 is 19 amino acids. CDR3 loop: CASSLRSGTGKGRAEKLFF. CDR3 nucleotides: TGTGCCAGCAGCCTCCGCTCCGGGACAGGGAAAGGACGGGCTGAAAAACTGTTTTTT.

This clone was detected ten times or more. This chain uses TRBV30 with TRBJ2-7, with 9 bases that match TRBD1. Germline-derived CDR1 and CDR2 are GTSNPN and SVGIG (reference sequence). J was trimmed by 2 bases and V by 8 bases; bases with no gene match: 13. The CDR3 extends over 15 amino acids. This CDR3 is CAVEAVTGGTYEQYF. CDR3 nucleotides: TGTGCCGTGGAGGCGGTGACAGGGGGGACCTACGAGCAGTACTTC. Full variable domain (outside the CDR3, taken from reference TRBV30 and TRBJ2-7): SQTIHQWPATLVQPVGSPLSLECTVEGTSNPNLYWYRQAAGRGLQLLFYSVGIGQISSEVPQNLSASRPQDRQFILSSKKLLLSDSGFYLCAVEAVTGGTYEQYFGPGTRLTVT.

This chain connects TRBV14 to TRBJ2-6; 7 nucleotides line up with TRBD1. This CDR3 contains 18 residues. Per the germline V gene, CDR1 is SGHDN and CDR2 is FVKESK. Trimming removed 4 bases from V and 0 bases from J; junction bases left unmatched: 9. CDR3 region: CASSRQGYPASGANVLTF. The DNA for the CDR3 is TGTGCCAGCAGCCGACAGGGATACCCTGCCTCTGGGGCCAACGTCCTGACTTTC.

V gene TRBV5-1 combines with J gene TRBJ2-3; tentatively, D is TRBD2 (6 bases). Per the germline V gene, CDR1 is SGHRS and CDR2 is YFSETQ. This CDR3 is 15 amino acids long. The germline V and J ends were trimmed by 6 bases and 0 bases, with 14 bases remaining between them. CDR3 amino acids: CASTSLAPSTDTQYF. CDR3 coding DNA: TGCGCCAGCACCTCACTAGCTCCTAGCACAGATACGCAGTATTTT. Combining the CDR3 with reference TRBV5-1 and TRBJ2-3 gives the whole variable domain KAGVTQTPRYLIKTRGQQVTLSCSPISGHRSVSWYQQTPGQGLQFLFEYFSETQRNKGNFPGRFSGRQFSNSRSEMNVSTLELGDSALYLCASTSLAPSTDTQYFGPGTRLTVL.

Only a few counts were recorded for this clone. The chain carries TRBV4-3 and TRBJ2-2; D gene unclear. V was pared by 1 base and J by 2 bases, with 11 bases between. This CDR3 spans 16 amino acids. Germline CDR1 reads LGHNA; CDR2 reads YSLEER. As DNA, the CDR3 is TGCGCCAGCAGCCAAGTTGTTGCGAGTAACACCGGGGAGCTGTTTTTT. This encodes CASSQVVASNTGELFF.

There are a few counts of this clone. This rearrangement joins TRBV28 to TRBJ1-5, with 8 nucleotides matching TRBD1. The V gene's germline CDR1 is MDHEN and CDR2 SYDVKM. CDR3 size: 14 residues. V gave up 7 bases and J gave up 2 bases; unmatched junction bases: 4. Written as DNA, the CDR3 is TGTGCCAGCAAACAGGGGGGAGGCAATCAGCCCCAGCATTTT. This translates into CASKQGGGNQPQHF. The variable domain in full, with the rest retrieved from reference TRBV28 and TRBJ1-5, is DVKVTQSSRYLVKRTGEKVFLECVQDMDHENMFWYRQDPGLGLRLIYFSYDVKMKEKGDIPEGYSVSREKKERFSLILESASTNQTSMYLCASKQGGGNQPQHFGDGTRLSIL.

The gene calls are TRBV9 and TRBJ2-2, with 7 bases aligning to TRBD2. Germline V gene sequence: CDR1 SGDLS, CDR2 YYNGEE. Trimming removed 0 bases from V and 2 bases from J; junction bases left unmatched: 7. The CDR3 length is 17 residues. CDR3 in DNA: TGTGCCAGCAGCGTAGATGTCGGACTAGTAAACACCGGGGAGCTGTTTTTT. As protein: CASSVDVGLVNTGELFF.

The gene calls are TRBV28 and TRBJ1-2; D may be TRBD1 (6 bases). Germline CDR1 and CDR2: MDHEN and SYDVKM. V was shortened by 4 bases and J by 2 bases, with 14 bases between the two germline ends. The CDR3 spans 15 residues. The CDR3 protein is CASSSPGRGNYGYTF. For the CDR3, the DNA is TGTGCCAGCAGTTCCCCAGGGAGGGGGAACTATGGCTACACCTTC.

The chain employs TRBV6-1 and TRBJ2-5; 8 positions agree with TRBD2. The germline V gene has CDR1 MNHNS and CDR2 SASEGT. J lost 5 bases, V lost 5 bases, and 1 base had no gene match. The CDR3 consists of 12 residues. The CDR3 coding sequence is TGTGCCAGCAGTACGGGGGGGGAGACCCAGTACTTC. Residues: CASSTGGETQYF.

This clone was found a few times. The CDR3 DNA sequence: TGTGCCAGCAGCTCTTCGAACGGTCCCTACGAGCAGTACTTC. It translates to CASSSSNGPYEQYF. This chain connects TRBV7-2 to TRBJ2-7; D uncertain. Germline V gives CDR1 SGHTA, CDR2 FQGNSA. V was trimmed by 4 bases and J by 2 bases, leaving 12 bases between them. The CDR3 length is 14 residues.

J is TRBJ2-1 and V is TRBV7-2, with 13 bases fitting TRBD2. The CDR3 sequence is 17 residues long. V lost 1 base and J lost 6; bases outside the gene matches: 6. The germline gives CDR1 SGHTA, CDR2 FQGNSA. Here the CDR3 reads CASSLGGGLAGANEQFF. The CDR3 nucleotides are TGTGCCAGCAGCTTAGGGGGCGGACTAGCGGGAGCCAATGAGCAGTTCTTC.

The chain recombines TRBV6-5 with TRBJ2-7; D may be TRBD2 (6 bases). CDR1 and CDR2 from the germline V gene are MNHEY and SVGAGI. V lost 6 bases to trimming and J lost 9 bases, with 15 bases between them. This CDR3 has 12 residues. The CDR3 loop is CASSPVTGGQYF. The CDR3, as DNA: TGTGCCAGCAGCCCGGTAACCGGGGGGCAGTACTTC.

In this sample, this clone turned up a few times. The chain joins TRBV5-4 to TRBJ2-3, with TRBD1 matching 8 bases. Germline V gene sequence: CDR1 SGHNT, CDR2 YYREEE (reference sequence). With V trimmed by 3 bases and J by 2 bases, 5 bases remained unmatched. The CDR3 covers 15 residues. The CDR3 DNA reads TGTGCCAGCAGCTGGAATCAGGGGGCCACAGATACGCAGTATTTT. This encodes CASSWNQGATDTQYF. The entire variable domain, with the rest obtained from reference TRBV5-4 and TRBJ2-3, is as follows: ETGVTQSPTHLIKTRGQQVTLRCSSQSGHNTVSWYQQALGQGPQFIFQYYREEENGRGNFPPRFSGLQFPNYSSELNVNALELDDSALYLCASSWNQGATDTQYFGPGTRLTVL.

This rearrangement joins TRBV5-8 to TRBJ1-5; D uncertain. The V gene lost 4 bases and the J gene lost 7 bases, with 18 bases spanning the gap. The V gene's germline CDR1 is SGHTS and CDR2 YDEGEE. The CDR3 covers 15 residues. CDR3 nucleotide sequence: TGTGCCAGCAGCCGAAACGTCGGGGTGGGGCAGCCCCAGCATTTT. Translated: CASSRNVGVGQPQHF.

This clone was detected a few times. This chain uses TRBV5-8 with TRBJ2-5; D is ambiguous. Germline V gene sequence: CDR1 SGHTS, CDR2 YDEGEE. The CDR3 has 13 amino acids. V lost 1 base and J 1 base, leaving 5 bases between the germline ends. For the CDR3, the DNA is TGTGCCAGCAGCTTGCAGATCCAAGAGACCCAGTACTTC. This sequence encodes CASSLQIQETQYF.

This clone has only a few counts. The chain has TRBV28 and TRBJ1-5, with 8 bases matching TRBD1. Germline values: CDR1 MDHEN, CDR2 SYDVKM. The CDR3 has 16 residues. V lost 6 bases and J lost 2; bases outside the gene matches: 9. The CDR3 spells CASSSLRGPGNQPQHF. For the CDR3, the DNA is TGTGCCAGCAGCTCGCTCAGGGGGCCCGGCAATCAGCCCCAGCATTTT.

This clone was detected a few times. This rearrangement joins TRBV7-2 to TRBJ1-5, with D uncertain. The germline CDR1 and CDR2 sequences are SGHTA and FQGNSA. This CDR3 has 15 amino acids. Between the trimmed V and J ends, which lost 5 bases and 0 bases, there was a span of 11 bases. The CDR3 DNA reads TGTGCCAGCAGCCCTCACTCGCGTAGCAATCAGCCCCAGCATTTT. This translates into CASSPHSRSNQPQHF.

This clone has just a few counts. The same CDR3 also results from other DNA sequences found in this sample. J is TRBJ2-7 and V is TRBV5-4; D may be TRBD2 (6 bases). Trimming cost V 0 bases and J 1 base, with 8 bases left between them. The CDR3 consists of 14 residues. Germline loops: CDR1 SGHNT, CDR2 YYREEE (reference sequence). The CDR3 spells CASSLGSGSYEQYF. The CDR3 DNA reads TGTGCCAGCAGCTTGGGTAGCGGTTCCTACGAGCAGTACTTC. Supplemented by reference TRBV5-4 and TRBJ2-7, the full variable domain reads ETGVTQSPTHLIKTRGQQVTLRCSSQSGHNTVSWYQQALGQGPQFIFQYYREEENGRGNFPPRFSGLQFPNYSSELNVNALELDDSALYLCASSLGSGSYEQYFGPGTRLTVT.

This rearrangement joins TRBV5-1 to TRBJ2-6; 7 bases align to TRBD1. The CDR3 length is 18 residues. Trimming cost V 1 base and J 0 bases; bases outside gene matches: 7. The germline V gene encodes CDR1 SGHRS and CDR2 YFSETQ. DNA of the CDR3: TGCGCCAGCAGCTTGATGGCAGGGGGATCCTCTGGGGCCAACGTCCTGACTTTC. It is translated as CASSLMAGGSSGANVLTF.

This clone was counted a few times. The chain carries TRBV19 and TRBJ2-2; TRBD1 might be the D (6 bases). Germline-derived CDR1 and CDR2 are LNHDA and SQIVND (reference sequence). CDR3 length equals 14 residues. The germline V and J ends were trimmed by 6 bases and 6 bases, with 14 bases remaining between them. The DNA of the CDR3 is TGTGCCAGTAGAGTTACAGGGATTCCCGGGGAGCTGTTTTTT. Protein: CASRVTGIPGELFF. The variable domain in full, completed from reference TRBV19 and TRBJ2-2, reads DGGITQSPKYLFRKEGQNVTLSCEQNLNHDAMYWYRQDPGQGLRLIYYSQIVNDFQKGDIAEGYSVSREKKESFPLTVTSAQKNPTAFYLCASRVTGIPGELFFGEGSRLTVL.

This clone was counted only a few times. The chain combines TRBV28 with TRBJ2-6, with D maybe TRBD1 (5 bases). The germline CDR1 and CDR2 sequences are MDHEN and SYDVKM. Trimming cost V 1 base and J 1 base, with 5 bases left between them. This CDR3 has 15 amino acids. CDR3 residues: CASSLSGSGANVLTF. The CDR3 DNA reads as TGTGCCAGCAGTTTATCAGGGTCTGGGGCCAACGTCCTGACTTTC.

The sample holds a few counts of this clone. The chain couples TRBV27 to TRBJ1-2, with TRBD1 matching over 9 bases. Unmatched junction bases numbered 6, after V lost 6 bases and J lost 4 bases. Looked up from germline, CDR1 is MNHEY and CDR2 is SMNVEV (reference sequence). The length of the CDR3 is 14 residues. CDR3 residues: CASRKQGAVYGYTF. The CDR3 DNA reads as TGTGCCAGCAGGAAACAGGGGGCAGTCTATGGCTACACCTTC.